What follows are 8 T cell receptor beta chains derived from one specimen sequenced in a study of blood T cell repertoires in COVID-19. Clones were sequenced by immunoSEQ multiplex PCR, and TCRdb holds only the in-frame ones, with some missing. The table shows over 75,000 clones, with 80% occurring only once. The sequencing sample was made of peripheral blood. These receptors all stem from a man in his forties or fifties who had recovered from COVID-19.

V usage is TRBV9 and J usage is TRBJ2-5; 8 nucleotides agree with TRBD1. V lost 4 bases, J lost 5 bases, and 10 bases stayed unmatched. CDR1 and CDR2 from the germline V gene are SGDLS and YYNGEE. This CDR3 is 15 amino acids long. CDR3 DNA: TGTGCCAGCAGCACCAAGCCAGGGGGCCGGGAGACCCAGTACTTC. Amino acid sequence: CASSTKPGGRETQYF.

The chain recombines TRBV7-9 with TRBJ2-7; maybe TRBD2 (7 bases). The germline gives CDR1 SEHNR, CDR2 FQNEAQ (reference sequence). The ends were cut back, 0 bases at V and 12 bases at J, with 12 bases in the middle. The CDR3 contains 12 residues. The CDR3 sequence: CASSLAGGAGYF. In DNA, the CDR3 is TGTGCCAGCAGCTTAGCGGGGGGGGCCGGGTACTTC.

The CDR3 is CASSVRGVAGGQTYEQYF. CDR3 coding DNA: TGTGCCAGCAGTGTTCGAGGGGTAGCGGGGGGGCAAACCTACGAGCAGTACTTC. The genes are TRBV2 and TRBJ2-7; 11 bases fit TRBD2. The ends lost 4 bases at V and 2 bases at J; junction bases unmatched: 13. Germline values: CDR1 SNHLY, CDR2 FYNNEI. CDR3 length: 18 amino acids.

The chain is built from TRBV9 and TRBJ1-3; the D is unclear. Germline V CDR1 and CDR2: SGDLS, YYNGEE. The CDR3 contains 13 residues. The V gene lost 4 bases and the J gene lost 0 bases, with 5 bases spanning the gap. CDR3 region: CASSQASGNTIYF. The CDR3 DNA reads TGTGCCAGCAGCCAGGCCTCTGGAAACACCATATATTTT.

This clone has at least ten counts. V and J are TRBV18 and TRBJ2-3; D might be TRBD2 (6 bases). Between the trimmed V and J ends, which lost 2 bases and 3 bases, there was a span of 6 bases. The CDR3 runs 13 residues. Germline V gene data show CDR1 as KGHSH and CDR2 as LQKENI. CDR3 in DNA: TGTGCCAGCTCACCAGGGAGGACAGATACGCAGTATTTT. Translating it yields CASSPGRTDTQYF.

V usage is TRBV5-6 and J usage is TRBJ2-7; tentative D call: TRBD2 (6 bases). Trimming removed 2 bases from V and 1 base from J, with 10 bases in between. The CDR3 runs to 14 residues. Germline lookup yields CDR1 SGHDT and CDR2 YYEEEE. In nucleotides, the CDR3 is TGTGCCAGCAGCTTAGGTAGCGGTTCCTACGAGCAGTACTTC. Translated, it gives CASSLGSGSYEQYF. The full variable domain, in which reference TRBV5-6 and TRBJ2-7 provide the parts outside the CDR3, is DAGVTQSPTHLIKTRGQQVTLRCSPKSGHDTVSWYQQALGQGPQFIFQYYEEEERQRGNFPDRFSGHQFPNYSSELNVNALLLGDSALYLCASSLGSGSYEQYFGPGTRLTVT.

The rearrangement joins TRBV7-2 to TRBJ2-3; 10 bases map to TRBD1. Germline CDR1 and CDR2: SGHTA and FQGNSA. CDR3 size: 14 residues. V trimming: 4 bases; J trimming: 4 bases; junction bases outside the gene matches: 2. The CDR3 DNA reads as TGTGCCAGCAGCTACGGGACAGGGGCAGATACGCAGTATTTT. This codes for CASSYGTGADTQYF.

The CDR3 loop reads CASRWTGEEKLFF. The DNA for the CDR3 is TGTGCCAGCAGGTGGACAGGGGAGGAAAAACTGTTTTTT. The chain combines TRBV2 with TRBJ1-4, with TRBD1 matching 9 bases. CDR1 SNHLY and CDR2 FYNNEI come from the germline V gene. With V trimmed by 6 bases and J by 8 bases, 4 bases remained unmatched. The CDR3 totals 13 residues. Using reference TRBV2 and TRBJ1-4 for the parts outside the CDR3, the full variable domain is EPEVTQTPSHQVTQMGQEVILRCVPISNHLYFYWYRQILGQKVEFLVSFYNNEISEKSEIFDDQFSVERPDGSNFTLKIRSTKLEDSAMYFCASRWTGEEKLFFGSGTQLSVL.